The 27 T cell receptor beta chains presented below share a single source sample, sequenced in a study of cytomegalovirus exposure and HLA in healthy donors. PCR primers comprised 60 Vbeta and 13 Jbeta primers. The assay was immunoSEQ multiplex PCR, and TCRdb's table has in-frame clones only and misses some. The clone table shows 100,000 to 150,000 clones, with the ten largest holding around 1.6%. Input material: PBMCs. The receptors derive from a middle-aged woman in good health and CMV-seropositive.

The chain couples TRBV13 to TRBJ2-7, with 10 bases matching TRBD2. From germline, CDR1 is PRHDT and CDR2 FYEKMQ (reference sequence). The trim removed 5 bases at V and 2 bases at J, leaving 6 bases unmatched. The CDR3 length is 15 residues. The CDR3 loop reads CASSPRTSGPYEQYF. The CDR3 DNA reads TGTGCCAGCAGCCCCCGGACTAGCGGACCCTACGAGCAGTACTTC. The variable domain in full, completed from reference TRBV13 and TRBJ2-7, reads AAGVIQSPRHLIKEKRETATLKCYPIPRHDTVYWYQQGPGQDPQFLISFYEKMQSDKGSIPDRFSAQQFSDYHSELNMSSLELGDSALYFCASSPRTSGPYEQYFGPGTRLTVT.

The chain joins TRBV29-1 to TRBJ2-3; no clear D gene. The CDR3 sequence is 13 residues long. With 4 bases removed from V and 0 bases from J, the gap between germline ends came to 8 bases. Germline-derived CDR1 and CDR2 are SQVTM and ANQGSEA. CDR3 loop: CSVVTASTDTQYF. CDR3 nucleotides: TGCAGCGTTGTGACTGCTAGCACAGATACGCAGTATTTT.

This chain connects TRBV2 to TRBJ1-2; D gene ambiguous. CDR3 length: 13 amino acids. CDR1 and CDR2 (germline): SNHLY, FYNNEI. V lost 1 base and J lost 10, with 13 bases in between. Written as DNA, the CDR3 is TGTGCCAGCAGTGAAGAAGTTTTTAGTGTCTACACCTTC. Translation: CASSEEVFSVYTF.

V gene TRBV2 combines with J gene TRBJ2-1; TRBD2 matches at 14 bases. The CDR3 length is 18 residues. Trimming cost V 4 bases and J 2 bases; bases outside gene matches: 7. Germline V lookup: CDR1 SNHLY, CDR2 FYNNEI. The CDR3 DNA is TGTGCCAGCAGTGGACTAGCGGGAGGGCCGGGGGCCTACAATGAGCAGTTCTTC. Translation: CASSGLAGGPGAYNEQFF.

The chain employs TRBV6-1 and TRBJ1-2; TRBD1 aligns across 9 bases. The CDR3 is made up of 14 amino acids. Germline CDR1 and CDR2: MNHNS and SASEGT. V was clipped by 7 bases and J by 4 bases; unmatched bases: 7. CDR3 bases: TGTGCCAGCACATGGACAGGGGTCTCCTATGGCTACACCTTC. This translates into CASTWTGVSYGYTF.

The V call is TRBV6-1, the J call TRBJ1-2; D is possibly TRBD1 (5 bases). V lost 4 bases to trimming and J lost 0 bases, with 18 bases between them. The CDR3 spans 17 residues. Germline V gene lookup returns CDR1 MNHNS and CDR2 SASEGT. The CDR3 region has the DNA TGTGCCAGCAGTGCGGGGGTAACAGCCAGTTCTAACTATGGCTACACCTTC. Protein sequence: CASSAGVTASSNYGYTF.

This chain connects TRBV18 to TRBJ1-5; TRBD1 might be the D (5 bases). The CDR3 spans 15 residues. The V and J ends lost 2 bases and 8 bases respectively, with 16 bases between them. The germline gives CDR1 KGHSH, CDR2 LQKENI. DNA for the CDR3: TGTGCCAGCTCACCAAACGGGGCGGGGGGGGAGCCCCAGCATTTT. It yields the protein CASSPNGAGGEPQHF.

This chain links TRBV5-8 with TRBJ2-3, with TRBD2 as a possible D gene (5 bases). This CDR3 comprises 14 residues. CDR1 is SGHTS, CDR2 YDEGEE, per germline. V was clipped by 4 bases and J by 3 bases, with 12 bases between them. The CDR3 DNA follows: TGTGCCAGCAGCCCGGGGTTCCTAACAGATACGCAGTATTTT. Translating gives CASSPGFLTDTQYF.

V and J are TRBV5-1 and TRBJ2-7, with D tentatively TRBD2 (6 bases). Deletions cut 4 bases from V and 2 bases from J, with 13 bases between. The CDR3 extends over 14 amino acids. In germline, CDR1 is SGHRS, CDR2 YFSETQ. The CDR3 loop reads CASSGSGGAYEQYF. CDR3 DNA: TGCGCCAGCAGCGGGTCGGGCGGGGCCTACGAGCAGTACTTC. Complete variable domain (other parts from reference TRBV5-1 and TRBJ2-7): KAGVTQTPRYLIKTRGQQVTLSCSPISGHRSVSWYQQTPGQGLQFLFEYFSETQRNKGNFPGRFSGRQFSNSRSEMNVSTLELGDSALYLCASSGSGGAYEQYFGPGTRLTVT.

The chain couples TRBV20-1 to TRBJ2-5; D not certain. CDR3 size: 8 residues. V was clipped by 6 bases and J by 9 bases, with 5 bases between them. Germline assignment: CDR1 DFQATT and CDR2 SNEGSKA (reference sequence). The CDR3 nucleotides read TGCAGTGCGGGCCCCCAGTACTTC. Translating it yields CSAGPQYF.

The V gene is TRBV7-2, the J gene TRBJ1-2; 7 nucleotides line up with TRBD1. This CDR3 contains 16 residues. Germline CDR1 is SGHTA and CDR2 is FQGNSA. Losses at the gene ends were 1 base for V and 2 bases for J; bases not matched to a gene: 7. The DNA of the CDR3 is TGTGCCAGCAGCTTAGACGAGGGGACAGCAAACTATGGCTACACCTTC. It specifies CASSLDEGTANYGYTF.

This chain joins TRBV4-1 and TRBJ2-1; 8 bases line up with TRBD1. V lost 3 bases and J lost 4; bases outside the gene matches: 11. The CDR3 length is 17 residues. Germline values: CDR1 MGHRA, CDR2 YSYEKL. The CDR3 bases are TGCGCCAGCAGCCAGGACATCAGGGGGCAATGGTACAATGAGCAGTTCTTC. Its protein product is CASSQDIRGQWYNEQFF.

The rearrangement links TRBV19 to TRBJ2-1; 7 nucleotides align to TRBD1. V was pared by 0 bases and J by 4 bases, with 6 bases of the junction left unmatched. The germline CDR1 and CDR2 sequences are LNHDA and SQIVND (reference sequence). CDR3 length: 16 amino acids. The CDR3 nucleotides are TGTGCCAGTAGTATAGATGCAGGGGGTTCGTACAATGAGCAGTTCTTC. It specifies CASSIDAGGSYNEQFF.

The rearrangement uses TRBV4-3 and TRBJ1-1; D perhaps matches TRBD1 (5 bases). CDR1 LGHNA and CDR2 YSLEER come from the germline V gene. The CDR3 is made up of 12 amino acids. Trimming shortened V by 2 bases and J by 5 bases, and 6 bases separated the two germline ends. The CDR3 bases are TGCGCCAGCAGCCAACGGGGGACTGAAGCTTTCTTT. The encoded protein is CASSQRGTEAFF.

The rearrangement uses TRBV7-3 and TRBJ2-7; D gene ambiguous. The CDR3 extends over 12 amino acids. V shed 3 bases and J shed 4 bases, with 7 bases lying between them. Per germline, CDR1 SGHTA and CDR2 FQGTGA. In DNA, the CDR3 is TGTGCCAGCAGCTTCCTTTTTTACGAGCAGTACTTC. It is translated as CASSFLFYEQYF.

This clone counts as medium-sized by frequency. This chain connects TRBV28 to TRBJ2-6; possible D gene TRBD2, 6 bases. V shed 10 bases and J shed 0 bases, with 16 bases lying between them. Germline CDR1 is MDHEN and CDR2 is SYDVKM. The CDR3 is 16 amino acids. CDR3 residues: CATSTGTPSGANVLTF. CDR3 in DNA: TGTGCCACTTCGACGGGGACTCCCTCTGGGGCCAACGTCCTGACTTTC.

In nucleotides, the CDR3 is TGTGCCAGCAGTTTTCAGGGCGATGGCATTCAGTACTTC. It translates to CASSFQGDGIQYF. The rearrangement links TRBV28 to TRBJ2-4; TRBD1 is a possible D gene (5 bases). V lost 3 bases to trimming and J lost 9 bases, with 12 bases between them. Looked up from germline, CDR1 is MDHEN and CDR2 is SYDVKM. The CDR3 runs to 13 residues.

V gene TRBV5-8 combines with J gene TRBJ2-2; TRBD1 matches 8 bases. The CDR3 runs to 16 residues. The trim removed 4 bases at V and 7 bases at J, leaving 12 bases unmatched. CDR1 is SGHTS and CDR2 is YDEGEE in the germline V gene. The CDR3 reads CASSIRTGQGGGELFF. CDR3 DNA sequence: TGTGCCAGCAGCATCCGGACCGGACAGGGCGGCGGGGAGCTGTTTTTT.

The V and J genes are TRBV7-3 and TRBJ2-7; 10 nucleotides match TRBD2. The V segment lost 7 bases and the J segment 6 bases; nucleotides outside the gene matches: 12. The CDR3 extends over 15 amino acids. The germline CDR1 and CDR2 sequences are SGHTA and FQGTGA. The CDR3 coding sequence is TGTGCCAGCAACCTAGCATCAGCGGGAGGGAGCGAGCAGTACTTC. Amino acid sequence: CASNLASAGGSEQYF.

The rearrangement uses TRBV18 and TRBJ1-6; 10 bases match TRBD1. The CDR3 sequence is 15 residues long. The germline gives CDR1 KGHSH, CDR2 LQKENI. Trimming cost V 1 base and J 10 bases; bases outside gene matches: 4. The CDR3: CASSPRGDRGSPLHF. DNA of the CDR3: TGTGCCAGCTCACCACGGGGGGACAGGGGATCACCCCTCCACTTT. Filled out from reference TRBV18 and TRBJ1-6, the complete variable domain reads NAGVMQNPRHLVRRRGQEARLRCSPMKGHSHVYWYRQLPEEGLKFMVYLQKENIIDESGMPKERFSAEFPKEGPSILRIQQVVRGDSAAYFCASSPRGDRGSPLHFGNGTRLTVT.

CDR3 region: CASSLEASLGEQFF. The CDR3 DNA sequence: TGTGCCAGCAGCTTAGAGGCTAGCTTAGGTGAGCAGTTCTTC. The gene calls are TRBV7-3 and TRBJ2-1; TRBD2 is a possible D gene (5 bases). The CDR3 contains 14 residues. V gave up 2 bases and J gave up 9 bases, with 14 bases separating them. Germline V lookup: CDR1 SGHTA, CDR2 FQGTGA.

The chain links TRBV28 to TRBJ1-1, with TRBD1 matching over 9 bases. The germline gives CDR1 MDHEN, CDR2 SYDVKM. Unmatched junction bases numbered 6, after V lost 4 bases and J lost 3 bases. The CDR3 totals 15 residues. Written as DNA, the CDR3 is TGTGCCAGCAGTTACCGACAGGGGGGGGACACTGAAGCTTTCTTT. Translating gives CASSYRQGGDTEAFF.

The rearrangement uses TRBV19 and TRBJ2-4, with TRBD2 matching 7 bases. Germline values: CDR1 LNHDA, CDR2 SQIVND (reference sequence). With V trimmed by 5 bases and J by 11 bases, 12 bases remained unmatched. The CDR3 has 14 amino acids. In DNA, the CDR3 is TGTGCCAGTAGTGGAGAGAAAGGCCGGGGGGTTCAGTACTTC. Its protein is CASSGEKGRGVQYF.

V is TRBV19 and J is TRBJ1-5; D perhaps matches TRBD1 (6 bases). With 4 bases removed from V and 6 bases from J, the gap between germline ends came to 10 bases. The germline V gene encodes CDR1 LNHDA and CDR2 SQIVND (reference sequence). The length of the CDR3 is 13 residues. CDR3 residues: CASSNQGSQPQHF. The CDR3 bases are TGTGCCAGTAGTAACCAGGGGAGTCAGCCCCAGCATTTT.

This chain connects TRBV30 to TRBJ1-5; weak D call: TRBD1 (5 bases). This CDR3 contains 15 residues. V was trimmed by 0 bases and J by 4 bases, leaving 13 bases between them. The germline V gene has CDR1 GTSNPN and CDR2 SVGIG (reference sequence). The CDR3 DNA follows: TGTGCCTGGAGTGTACGGGGGTGGAGGAATCAGCCCCAGCATTTT. It translates to CAWSVRGWRNQPQHF.

This chain joins TRBV7-9 and TRBJ2-7, with 9 positions matching TRBD1. This CDR3 comprises 16 residues. V shed 2 bases, J shed 5 bases, and the junction held 10 bases outside the gene matches. From germline, CDR1 is SEHNR and CDR2 FQNEAQ (reference sequence). CDR3 amino acids: CASSLLIGDRDNEQYF. DNA of the CDR3: TGTGCCAGCAGCTTACTAATAGGGGACAGGGACAACGAGCAGTACTTC.

V gene TRBV21-1 combines with J gene TRBJ1-5; the D call of TRBD1 is as the table states it, not checked on the DNA. TRBV21-1 is labeled a pseudogene. The CDR3 is 13 residues long. DNA of the CDR3: TGTGCCAGTTACGACAGCGTCAATCAGCCCCAGCATTTT. Translation: CASYDSVNQPQHF.